This T cell receptor beta chain was retrieved from a study of T cell responses to AZD1222 COVID-19 vaccine (TCRdb year 2021). As for the study more broadly: A total of about 230 trial participants underwent TCR sequencing, of whom around 200 received two doses of AZD1222 and some 26 received two doses of the MenACWY control vaccine. Trial participants were enrolled into age subgroups of 18-55, 56-69 and 70-plus years, which contained 148, 28 and 57 TCR-sequenced participants, respectively. General conclusions and limits of the study: Participants were mostly white British and included more females than males, and it was suggested by the authors that clonal diversity may have been underestimated. Vaccine-associated CD4 TCRs spanned the whole spike protein, with dominant responses in regions 160-218 and 743-854. Conclusions about previously exposed vaccinees are limited because only six or seven AZD1222 recipients were SARS-CoV-2 seropositive at baseline. Because no samples from the day 14 peak response were available, repertoires could be characterized only after the peak T cell response. Reportedly, close to half of the unique spike-specific TCRs recognized epitopes lying outside the regions that are mutated in the B.1.351 and B.1.1.7 variants. After two AZD1222 doses, both the breadth and the depth of spike-specific TCRs were significantly higher than at day 0 and than in MenACWY recipients. In the small 56-69-year group, the increase in depth fell short of significance, most likely because of low power.

This specimen's time point label, per the study, means: baseline before first vaccination. The meaning of the sample's treatment or condition label: meningococcal conjugate vaccine given as trial control. The vaccinee samples were drawn from two UK trials, COV001 and COV002, one of which was a single-blind randomized controlled phase 2/3 trial testing AZD1222 (ChAdOx1 nCoV-19) in healthy adults. For TCRbeta chain sequencing, PBMC samples were collected from trial participants at day 0 and at day 28 after the second dose. The CDR3 regions of human TCRbeta chains were analyzed by immunosequencing. As for how the authors treated the data: TCRs in the repertoires were compared against a reference library of SARS-CoV-2-specific TCRs that had been generated with the MIRA antigen-specificity platform. Breadth was defined as the fraction of unique TCRs that were SARS-CoV-2-associated, and depth was defined as the fraction of total T cells that were SARS-CoV-2-associated. Using the MIRA data, every spike-specific TCR was mapped to the spike region that the TCR reacted to and assigned to either a CD4 or a CD8 class. Log10-transformed breadth and depth values were compared by one-way ANOVA with Sidak's multiple comparisons tests. The table was pulled from immuneACCESS by TCRdb, which kept in-frame rearrangements only. Such tables lose some clones; where checked, under half of the loss comes from unresolved V genes, and the rest has no known cause. Clone size and the V and J calls come from that table; the DNA yielded D and trimming. The table for this sample lists about 120,000 clones; approximately 83% of them were counted only once. The ten largest clonotypes hold 3% to 4.5% of the sample.

According to the germline V gene, CDR1 reads MDHEN and CDR2 reads SYDVKM. Including cysteine and phenylalanine, the CDR3 has 16 amino acids. CDR3 DNA is the only sequence kept; it has 48 bases, read in frame from the first base. Compared with germline, V lacks 6 bases and J lacks 7 bases; bases without a gene match: 17. In regard to this clone: The clone's antigen remains unknown. No clone much larger than this one lies a single base away; base qualities are absent.

The origin of this receptor is an adult in good health. This sequence uses TRBV28 and TRBJ1-2; 7 bases in between match TRBD1. The input for sequencing was peripheral blood, taken on day 0 of MenACWY control vaccination. Here the CDR3 is given as CASSRREGALIGGYTF. The DNA sequence follows: TGTGCCAGCAGCCGAAGAGAGGGGGCGTTGATCGGTGGCTACACCTTC.